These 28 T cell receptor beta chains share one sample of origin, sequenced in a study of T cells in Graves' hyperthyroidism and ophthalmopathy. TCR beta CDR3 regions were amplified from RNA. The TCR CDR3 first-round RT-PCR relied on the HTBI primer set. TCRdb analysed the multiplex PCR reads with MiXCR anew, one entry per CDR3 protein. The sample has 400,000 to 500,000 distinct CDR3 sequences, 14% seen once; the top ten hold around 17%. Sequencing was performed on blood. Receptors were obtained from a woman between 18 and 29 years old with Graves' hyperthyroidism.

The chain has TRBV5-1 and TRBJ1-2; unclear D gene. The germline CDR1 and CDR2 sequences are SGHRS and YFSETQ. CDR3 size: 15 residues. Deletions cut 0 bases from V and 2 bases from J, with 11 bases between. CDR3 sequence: CASSLAVTVNYGYTF. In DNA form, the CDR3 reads TGCGCCAGCAGCTTGGCCGTCACGGTCAACTATGGCTACACCTTC.

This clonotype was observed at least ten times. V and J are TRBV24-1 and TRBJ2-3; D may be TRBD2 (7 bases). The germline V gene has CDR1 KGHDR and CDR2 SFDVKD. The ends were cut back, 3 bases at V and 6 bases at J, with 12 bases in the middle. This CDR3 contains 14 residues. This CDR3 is CATSDGGAADTQYF. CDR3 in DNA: TGTGCCACCAGTGATGGGGGGGCGGCGGATACGCAGTATTTT.

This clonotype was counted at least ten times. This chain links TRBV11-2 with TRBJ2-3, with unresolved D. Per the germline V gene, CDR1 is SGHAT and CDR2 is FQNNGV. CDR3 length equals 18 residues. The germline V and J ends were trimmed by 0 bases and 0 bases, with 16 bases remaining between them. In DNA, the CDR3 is TGTGCCAGCAGCTTAGATGGGTTGGAGCCTTTCAGCACAGATACGCAGTATTTT. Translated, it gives CASSLDGLEPFSTDTQYF.

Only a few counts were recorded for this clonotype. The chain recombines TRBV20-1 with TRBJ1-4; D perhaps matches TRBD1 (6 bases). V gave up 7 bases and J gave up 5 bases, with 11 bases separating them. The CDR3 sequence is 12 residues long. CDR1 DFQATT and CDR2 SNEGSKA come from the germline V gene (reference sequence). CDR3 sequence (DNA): TGCAGTGTCGGCAGGGGAAATGAAAAACTGTTTTTT. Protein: CSVGRGNEKLFF.

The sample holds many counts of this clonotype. In nucleotides, the CDR3 is TGTGCCAGCAGTTCCAGCTTCAACACTGAAGCTTTCTTT. Translated: CASSSSFNTEAFF. The chain is built from TRBV6-2 or TRBV6-3 and TRBJ1-1; unclear D gene. CDR3 length equals 13 residues. Looked up from germline, CDR1 is MNHEY and CDR2 is SVGEGT. Trimming stripped 4 bases from V and 2 bases from J, with 8 bases between.

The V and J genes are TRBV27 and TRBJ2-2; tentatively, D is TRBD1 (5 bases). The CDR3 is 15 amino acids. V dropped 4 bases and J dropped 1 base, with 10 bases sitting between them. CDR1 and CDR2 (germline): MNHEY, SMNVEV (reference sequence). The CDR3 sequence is CASSSLTVNTGELFF. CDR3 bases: TGTGCCAGCAGTTCCCTGACAGTGAACACCGGGGAGCTGTTTTTT.

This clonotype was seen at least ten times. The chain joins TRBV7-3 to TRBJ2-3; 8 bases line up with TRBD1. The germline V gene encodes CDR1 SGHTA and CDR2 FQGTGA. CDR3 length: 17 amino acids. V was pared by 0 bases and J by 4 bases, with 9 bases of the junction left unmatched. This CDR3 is CASSLTGIGQGSDTQYF. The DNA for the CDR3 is TGTGCCAGCAGCTTAACAGGCATCGGACAGGGTTCAGATACGCAGTATTTT.

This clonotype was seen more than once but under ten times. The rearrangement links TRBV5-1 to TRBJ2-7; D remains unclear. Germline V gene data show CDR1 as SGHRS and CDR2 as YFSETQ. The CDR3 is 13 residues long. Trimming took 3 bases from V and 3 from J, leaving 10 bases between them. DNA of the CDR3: TGCGCCAGCAGCTCTGGCAACAGCTACGAGCAGTACTTC. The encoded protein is CASSSGNSYEQYF.

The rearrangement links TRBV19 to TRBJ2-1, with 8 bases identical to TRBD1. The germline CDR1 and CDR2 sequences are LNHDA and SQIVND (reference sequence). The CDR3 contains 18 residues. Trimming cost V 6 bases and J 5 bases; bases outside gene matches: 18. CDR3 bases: TGTGCCAGTAGACACCGGGACAGGTTAAGAGTTCAGGACAATGAGCAGTTCTTC. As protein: CASRHRDRLRVQDNEQFF.

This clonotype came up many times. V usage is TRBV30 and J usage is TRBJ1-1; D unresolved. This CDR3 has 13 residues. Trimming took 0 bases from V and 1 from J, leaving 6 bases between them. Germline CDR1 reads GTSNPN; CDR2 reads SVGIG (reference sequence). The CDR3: CAWSVLENTEAFF. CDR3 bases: TGTGCCTGGAGTGTACTGGAGAACACTGAAGCTTTCTTT.

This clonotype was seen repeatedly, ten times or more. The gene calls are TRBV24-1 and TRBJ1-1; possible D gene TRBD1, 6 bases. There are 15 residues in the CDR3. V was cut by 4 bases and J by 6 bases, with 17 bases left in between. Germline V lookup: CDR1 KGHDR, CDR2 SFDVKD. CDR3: CATSDHRGGGPEAFF. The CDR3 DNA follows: TGTGCCACCAGTGACCACAGAGGGGGTGGACCTGAAGCTTTCTTT.

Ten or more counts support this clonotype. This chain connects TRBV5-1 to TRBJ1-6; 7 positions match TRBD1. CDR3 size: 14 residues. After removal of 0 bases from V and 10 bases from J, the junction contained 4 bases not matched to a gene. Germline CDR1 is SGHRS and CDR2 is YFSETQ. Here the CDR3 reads CASSLGGGGSPLHF. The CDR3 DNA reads TGCGCCAGCAGCTTGGGTGGAGGGGGCTCACCCCTCCACTTT.

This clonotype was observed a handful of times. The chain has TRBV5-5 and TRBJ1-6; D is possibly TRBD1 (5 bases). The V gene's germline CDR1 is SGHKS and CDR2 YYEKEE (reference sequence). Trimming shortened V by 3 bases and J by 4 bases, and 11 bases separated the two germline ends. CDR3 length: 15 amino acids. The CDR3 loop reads CASSSSGRYNSPLHF. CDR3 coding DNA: TGTGCCAGCAGCTCGTCGGGACGGTATAATTCACCCCTCCACTTT.

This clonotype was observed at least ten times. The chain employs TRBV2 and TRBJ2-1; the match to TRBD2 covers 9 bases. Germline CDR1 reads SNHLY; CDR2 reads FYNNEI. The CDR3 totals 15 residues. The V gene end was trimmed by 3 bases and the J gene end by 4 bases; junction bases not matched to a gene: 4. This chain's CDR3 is CASSDPSGAYNEQFF. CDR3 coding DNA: TGTGCCAGCAGTGACCCTAGCGGGGCTTACAATGAGCAGTTCTTC.

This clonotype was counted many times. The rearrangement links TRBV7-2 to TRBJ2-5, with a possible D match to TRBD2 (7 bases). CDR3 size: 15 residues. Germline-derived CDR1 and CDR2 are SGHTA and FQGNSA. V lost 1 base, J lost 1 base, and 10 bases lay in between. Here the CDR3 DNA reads TGTGCCAGCAGCTTAGTGGGAGGGGGCCAAGAGACCCAGTACTTC. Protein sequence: CASSLVGGGQETQYF.

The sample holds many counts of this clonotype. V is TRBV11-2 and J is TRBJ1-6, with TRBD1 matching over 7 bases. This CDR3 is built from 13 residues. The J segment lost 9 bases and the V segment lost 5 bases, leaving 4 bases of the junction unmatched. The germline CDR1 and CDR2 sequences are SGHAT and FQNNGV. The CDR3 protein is CASSPQGGSPLHF. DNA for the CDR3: TGTGCCAGCAGCCCCCAGGGGGGTTCACCCCTCCACTTT.

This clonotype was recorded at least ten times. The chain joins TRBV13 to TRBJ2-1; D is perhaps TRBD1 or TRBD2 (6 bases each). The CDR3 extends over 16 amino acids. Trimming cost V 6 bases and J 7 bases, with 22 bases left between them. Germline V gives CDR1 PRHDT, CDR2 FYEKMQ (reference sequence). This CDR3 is CASSPQIQLGGNEQFF. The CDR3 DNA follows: TGTGCCAGCAGTCCGCAGATCCAACTAGGGGGGAATGAGCAGTTCTTC. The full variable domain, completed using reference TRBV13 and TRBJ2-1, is AAGVIQSPRHLIKEKRETATLKCYPIPRHDTVYWYQQGPGQDPQFLISFYEKMQSDKGSIPDRFSAQQFSDYHSELNMSSLELGDSALYFCASSPQIQLGGNEQFFGPGTRLTVL.

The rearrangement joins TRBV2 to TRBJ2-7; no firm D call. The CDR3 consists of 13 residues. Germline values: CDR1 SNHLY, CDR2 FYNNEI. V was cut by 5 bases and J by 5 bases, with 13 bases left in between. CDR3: CASSPTWIHEQYF. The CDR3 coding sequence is TGTGCCAGCAGTCCTACATGGATCCACGAGCAGTACTTC.

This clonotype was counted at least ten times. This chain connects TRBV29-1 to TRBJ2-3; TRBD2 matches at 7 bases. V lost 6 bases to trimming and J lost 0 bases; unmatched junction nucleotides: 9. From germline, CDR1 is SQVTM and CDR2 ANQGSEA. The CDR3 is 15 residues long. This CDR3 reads CSVDGLDPSTDTQYF. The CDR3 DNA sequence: TGCAGCGTCGACGGACTAGACCCCAGCACAGATACGCAGTATTTT.

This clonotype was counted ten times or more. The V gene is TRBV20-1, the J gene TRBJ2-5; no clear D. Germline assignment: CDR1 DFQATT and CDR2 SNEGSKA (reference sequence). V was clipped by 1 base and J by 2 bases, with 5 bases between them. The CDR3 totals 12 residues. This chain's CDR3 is CSARAPQETQYF. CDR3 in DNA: TGCAGTGCTAGAGCGCCACAAGAGACCCAGTACTTC.

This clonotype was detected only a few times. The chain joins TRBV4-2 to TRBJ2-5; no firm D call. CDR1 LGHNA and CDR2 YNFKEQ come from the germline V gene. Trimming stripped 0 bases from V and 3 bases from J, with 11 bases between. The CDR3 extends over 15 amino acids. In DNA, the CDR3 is TGTGCCAGCAGCCAAGATCTGCGGAAAAAAGAGACCCAGTACTTC. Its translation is CASSQDLRKKETQYF.

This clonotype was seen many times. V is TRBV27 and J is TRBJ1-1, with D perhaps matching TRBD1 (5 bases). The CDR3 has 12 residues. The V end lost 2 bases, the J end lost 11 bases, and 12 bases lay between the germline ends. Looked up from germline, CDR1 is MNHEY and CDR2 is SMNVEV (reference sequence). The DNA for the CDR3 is TGTGCCAGCAGTTTAGGGGGGGGGATGGCTTTCTTT. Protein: CASSLGGGMAFF.

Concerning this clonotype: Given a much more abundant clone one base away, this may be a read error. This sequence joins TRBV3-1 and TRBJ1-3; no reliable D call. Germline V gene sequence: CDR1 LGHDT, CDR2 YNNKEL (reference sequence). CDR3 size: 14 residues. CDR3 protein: CASSPQGGGNTICF. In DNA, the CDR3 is TGTGCCAGCAGCCCTCAAGGAGGTGGAAACACCATATGTTTT.

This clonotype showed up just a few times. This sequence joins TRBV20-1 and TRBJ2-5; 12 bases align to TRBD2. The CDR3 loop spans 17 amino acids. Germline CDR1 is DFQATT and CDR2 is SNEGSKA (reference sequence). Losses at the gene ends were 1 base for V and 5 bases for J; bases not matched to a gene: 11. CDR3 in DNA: TGCAGTGCTAGAGGCACCGGGACTAGCGGGTCCGGGGAGACCCAGTACTTC. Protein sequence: CSARGTGTSGSGETQYF.

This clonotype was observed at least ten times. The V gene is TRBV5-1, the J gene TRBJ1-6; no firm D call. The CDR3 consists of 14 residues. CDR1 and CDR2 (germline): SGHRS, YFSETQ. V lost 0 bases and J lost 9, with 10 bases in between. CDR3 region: CASSLGLTGSPLHF. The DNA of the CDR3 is TGCGCCAGCAGCTTGGGCTTAACTGGTTCACCCCTCCACTTT.

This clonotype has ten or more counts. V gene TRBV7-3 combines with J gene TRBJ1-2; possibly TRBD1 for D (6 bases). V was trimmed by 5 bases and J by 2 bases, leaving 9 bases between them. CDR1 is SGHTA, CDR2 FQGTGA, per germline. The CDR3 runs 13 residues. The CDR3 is CASSPGENYGYTF. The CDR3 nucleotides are TGTGCCAGCAGCCCAGGGGAGAACTATGGCTACACCTTC.

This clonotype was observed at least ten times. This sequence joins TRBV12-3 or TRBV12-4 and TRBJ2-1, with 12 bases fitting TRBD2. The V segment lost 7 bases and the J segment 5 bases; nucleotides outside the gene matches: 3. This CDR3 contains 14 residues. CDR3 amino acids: CASIGLAGNNEQFF. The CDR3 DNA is TGTGCCAGCATCGGACTAGCGGGGAACAATGAGCAGTTCTTC.

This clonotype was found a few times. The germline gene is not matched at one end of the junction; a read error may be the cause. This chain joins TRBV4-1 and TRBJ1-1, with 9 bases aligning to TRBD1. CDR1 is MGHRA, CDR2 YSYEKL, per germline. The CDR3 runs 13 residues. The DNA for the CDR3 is TGTGCCAGCAGCCAAGGGACAGGGCCGAGAGCTTTCTTT. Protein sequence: CASSQGTGPRAFF.